Shown below are 8 T cell receptor beta chains from a single sample sequenced in a study of vaccination effects on CD4 cells after COVID-19. The antigens of these receptors remain unknown. Clones were read by immunoSEQ multiplex PCR, and TCRdb kept only the in-frame ones, dropping some. This sample has tens of thousands of clones, with 65% to 75% found just once. Antigen-specific CD4+ T cells were expanded (with viral peptide pools) by the ViraFEST assay ahead of sequencing. Isolation of CD4+ T cells took place after about ten days of culture. Everyone in the study got two shots of either the BNT162b2 or mRNA-1273 vaccine. The sample here was CD4+ T cells from PBMCs cultured with HCoV-OC43 spike peptides, taken after COVID-19 vaccination. Subset in this sample: HCoV-OC43 spike overlapping peptide pool stimulation. These receptors were obtained from a human donor who received a COVID-19 vaccine.

In this sample, this clone turned up a few times. The chain is built from TRBV2 and TRBJ2-6, with 8 bases lining up with TRBD1. This CDR3 is built from 17 residues. Germline V gene lookup returns CDR1 SNHLY and CDR2 FYNNEI. The V and J ends lost 1 base and 2 bases, in that order; junction bases with no gene match: 4. The CDR3 spells CASSEGTGRAGANVLTF. CDR3 nucleotides: TGTGCCAGCAGTGAAGGGACAGGGAGAGCTGGGGCCAACGTCCTGACTTTC.

This clone has just a few counts. The chain uses TRBV2 and TRBJ2-7; 8 nucleotides align to TRBD2. The V and J ends lost 3 bases and 2 bases, in that order; junction bases with no gene match: 12. The CDR3 sequence is 17 residues long. Germline CDR1 SNHLY, CDR2 FYNNEI. Written as DNA, the CDR3 is TGTGCCAGCAGTGATACGGGCACTAGCGGTCTGACCTACGAGCAGTACTTC. It yields the protein CASSDTGTSGLTYEQYF.

In its sample, this clone was seen once. The V and J genes are TRBV19 and TRBJ2-7, with D possibly TRBD1 on 6 matching bases. V lost 1 base to trimming and J lost 0 bases, with 10 bases between them. Germline V gene sequence: CDR1 LNHDA, CDR2 SQIVND (reference sequence). The CDR3 is made up of 15 amino acids. The CDR3 region is CASSIVGASSYEQYF. CDR3 in DNA: TGTGCCAGTAGTATAGTGGGGGCCAGCTCCTACGAGCAGTACTTC.

This clone was counted between two and nine times. This chain connects TRBV5-4 to TRBJ2-6; D gene unclear. Germline CDR1 SGHNT, CDR2 YYREEE (reference sequence). The V end lost 0 bases, the J end lost 2 bases, and 9 bases lay between the germline ends. This CDR3 comprises 16 residues. CDR3 in amino acids: CASSLDGPAGANVLTF. DNA for the CDR3: TGTGCCAGCAGCTTGGACGGCCCGGCTGGGGCCAACGTCCTGACTTTC.

Here the CDR3 DNA reads TGTGCCAGCGAAGAGGGCACGAGAAAACTGTTTTTT. It is translated as CASEEGTRKLFF. The rearrangement links TRBV28 to TRBJ1-4; D gene unclear. The CDR3 is 12 residues long. From germline, CDR1 is MDHEN and CDR2 SYDVKM. Trimming removed 8 bases at V and 10 bases at J, with 14 bases between.

The chain couples TRBV6-6 to TRBJ1-2, with TRBD1 as a possible D gene (6 bases). Trimming shortened V by 0 bases and J by 5 bases, and 10 bases separated the two germline ends. The CDR3 covers 14 residues. The germline V gene encodes CDR1 MNHNY and CDR2 SVGAGI (reference sequence). The CDR3 sequence is CASSYSGGSYGYTF. The CDR3 region has the DNA TGTGCCAGCAGTTACTCGGGGGGCTCATATGGCTACACCTTC.

The chain joins TRBV27 to TRBJ1-1, with D possibly matching TRBD1 (6 bases). V was pared by 1 base and J by 1 base, with 13 bases between. Germline CDR1 is MNHEY and CDR2 is SMNVEV (reference sequence). The CDR3 covers 16 residues. CDR3 bases: TGTGCCAGCAGTTTATTTTCAGGGGATGGGAACACTGAAGCTTTCTTT. Its protein is CASSLFSGDGNTEAFF.

The chain couples TRBV2 to TRBJ1-5; a possible D gene is TRBD1 (5 bases). Germline CDR1 reads SNHLY; CDR2 reads FYNNEI. The CDR3 extends over 15 amino acids. V lost 4 bases and J lost 0, with 10 bases in between. CDR3 amino acids: CASSVEGHSNQPQHF. The CDR3, as DNA: TGTGCCAGCAGTGTAGAGGGGCATAGCAATCAGCCCCAGCATTTT.